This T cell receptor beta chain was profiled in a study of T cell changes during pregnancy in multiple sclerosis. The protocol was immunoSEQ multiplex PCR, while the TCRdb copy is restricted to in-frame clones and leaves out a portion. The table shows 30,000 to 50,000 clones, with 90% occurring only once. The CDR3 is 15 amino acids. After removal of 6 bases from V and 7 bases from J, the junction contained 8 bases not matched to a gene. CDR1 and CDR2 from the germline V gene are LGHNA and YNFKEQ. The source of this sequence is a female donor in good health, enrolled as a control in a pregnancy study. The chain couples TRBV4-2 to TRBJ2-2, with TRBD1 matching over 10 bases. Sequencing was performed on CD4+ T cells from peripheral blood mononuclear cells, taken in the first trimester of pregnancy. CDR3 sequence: CASRRDRGRDGELFF. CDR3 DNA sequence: TGTGCCAGCAGAAGGGACAGGGGAAGAGACGGGGAGCTGTTTTTT.